This paragraph covers one TCR beta chain sequence. Its antigen is unknown. This sample stems from a study of blood T cells in healthy people across ages. There are 19 residues in the CDR3. The germline V gene encodes CDR1 SGDLS and CDR2 YYNGEE. Trimming took off 3 bases at V and 0 bases at J, with 19 bases between the two ends. Points from the study as a whole: Measured against age, TCR beta diversity per million T cells decreased in a roughly linear manner. Naive T cell percentage and TCR beta diversity correlated strongly.

Total RNA, at least 6 micrograms per sample, came from PBMCs. The second PCR ran roughly 6 to 11 cycles with a sample-barcoded 5' primer and J-beta primers. TCRdb reprocessed the 5' RACE reads with MiXCR, giving one entry per CDR3 protein. The sample records more than 750,000 distinct CDR3 sequences, almost 30% being singletons. This sample was shared with a second study, whose subject was T cells of mothers and their children. In that study: Not a single persistent microchimeric T cell clone was detected.

This clonotype was sampled from a woman between 40 and 55 years old in good health. The chain joins TRBV9 to TRBJ1-6, with D perhaps matching TRBD1 (6 bases). Material: blood. The CDR3 reads CASSAGGRGSSSYNSPLHF. Written as DNA, the CDR3 is TGTGCCAGCAGCGCCGGAGGGAGGGGGTCTAGCTCCTATAATTCACCCCTCCACTTT.